Following are 21 T cell receptor beta chains from one sample sequenced in a study of cytomegalovirus exposure and HLA in healthy donors. PCR was performed using 60 Vbeta and 13 Jbeta primers. TCRdb keeps only in-frame clones here, not all; method: immunoSEQ multiplex PCR. This sample has 150,000 to 170,000 clones, with more than 70% found just once. The sample consisted of PBMCs. The source is a woman aged 40 to 49 in good health and CMV-seropositive.

This clone has a single count. The chain links TRBV2 to TRBJ1-1; 7 nucleotides agree with TRBD1. Germline values: CDR1 SNHLY, CDR2 FYNNEI. With 6 bases clipped from V and 2 bases from J, the junction kept 9 bases outside the gene matches. This CDR3 is 15 amino acids long. CDR3: CASSFPGGYNTEAFF. The CDR3 coding sequence is TGTGCCAGCAGCTTCCCAGGGGGGTATAACACTGAAGCTTTCTTT.

This clone appeared a few times. The chain recombines TRBV12-5 with TRBJ2-2; D is unresolved. Between the trimmed V and J ends, which lost 3 bases and 7 bases, there was a span of 9 bases. The CDR3 is 13 residues long. The germline V gene encodes CDR1 LGHNT and CDR2 FRNRAP. The CDR3 here is CASGFMADGELFF. In nucleotides, the CDR3 is TGTGCTAGTGGTTTTATGGCCGACGGGGAGCTGTTTTTT.

V and J are TRBV11-2 and TRBJ1-3, with 11 bases aligning to TRBD1. Unmatched junction bases numbered 6, after V lost 2 bases and J lost 0 bases. This CDR3 is 18 amino acids long. The germline gives CDR1 SGHAT, CDR2 FQNNGV. The CDR3, as DNA: TGTGCCAGCAGCTTATCAGGGACAGGGGGTTTCTCTGGAAACACCATATATTTT. It translates to CASSLSGTGGFSGNTIYF.

This clone was picked up a small number of times. The chain couples TRBV5-4 to TRBJ2-7; 7 positions agree with TRBD1. V was pared by 2 bases and J by 9 bases, with 11 bases of the junction left unmatched. The CDR3 consists of 14 residues. Germline V gene data show CDR1 as SGHNT and CDR2 as YYREEE (reference sequence). DNA for the CDR3: TGTGCCAGCAGCTTCTACCGACAGGGCGAGAGGCAGTACTTC. Its protein product is CASSFYRQGERQYF.

This chain uses TRBV7-9 with TRBJ1-4; possibly TRBD1 for D (6 bases). The CDR3 totals 12 residues. The V and J ends lost 5 bases and 8 bases respectively, with 9 bases between them. The germline CDR1 and CDR2 sequences are SEHNR and FQNEAQ (reference sequence). As DNA, the CDR3 is TGTGCCAGCAGCGGGGACATCGAAAAACTGTTTTTT. It translates to CASSGDIEKLFF.

The gene calls are TRBV20-1 and TRBJ1-1, with unresolved D. With 7 bases removed from V and 4 bases from J, the gap between germline ends came to 10 bases. Germline V lookup: CDR1 DFQATT, CDR2 SNEGSKA (reference sequence). This CDR3 spans 11 amino acids. The CDR3 DNA reads TGCAGTGGGGGAGGAGCCACTGAAGCTTTCTTT. It encodes CSGGGATEAFF.

The CDR3 DNA sequence: TGTGCCAGCAGCTTTGGACAGGGGGCTAGGGGCTACACCTTC. Its protein product is CASSFGQGARGYTF. The chain combines TRBV7-2 with TRBJ1-2; TRBD1 agrees at 11 bases. Trimming cost V 3 bases and J 8 bases; bases outside gene matches: 5. Germline CDR1 reads SGHTA; CDR2 reads FQGNSA. This CDR3 region has 14 residues.

This chain joins TRBV2 and TRBJ1-4, with 7 bases aligning to TRBD1. CDR1 and CDR2 (germline): SNHLY, FYNNEI. The V segment lost 3 bases and the J segment 10 bases; nucleotides outside the gene matches: 11. This CDR3 contains 15 residues. The CDR3 is CASSEGTDRRGKLFF. The CDR3 nucleotides are TGTGCCAGCAGTGAGGGCACGGACAGGCGAGGAAAACTGTTTTTT.

The CDR3 coding sequence is TGTGCCAGCAGCTTTGGAGGAGTCAACACTGAAGCTTTCTTT. This sequence encodes CASSFGGVNTEAFF. The V gene is TRBV11-3, the J gene TRBJ1-1; D not certain. Germline V lookup: CDR1 SGHNT, CDR2 YENEEA. This CDR3 comprises 14 residues. Trimming stripped 3 bases from V and 2 bases from J, with 10 bases between.

This clone was found once. The chain's CDR3 is CASSLVAGAYNEQFF. CDR3 in DNA: TGTGCCAGCAGCTTGGTGGCGGGAGCCTACAATGAGCAGTTCTTC. The gene calls are TRBV5-4 and TRBJ2-1; 7 positions match TRBD2. V gave up 0 bases and J gave up 2 bases; unmatched junction bases: 2. Germline V gene sequence: CDR1 SGHNT, CDR2 YYREEE (reference sequence). The CDR3 is 15 residues long.

The chain links TRBV27 to TRBJ1-2, with TRBD1 identical over 8 bases. With V trimmed by 1 base and J by 1 base, 8 bases remained unmatched. The CDR3 has 17 residues. Germline V gene data show CDR1 as MNHEY and CDR2 as SMNVEV (reference sequence). DNA of the CDR3: TGTGCCAGCAGTTTATATGGACAGGGCTCGATTAACTATGGCTACACCTTC. Translating gives CASSLYGQGSINYGYTF.

CDR3 in DNA: TGTGCCAGCAGTTTATACAGGGGGCAAGGTTACACTGAAGCTTTCTTT. Its translation: CASSLYRGQGYTEAFF. The V call is TRBV27, the J call TRBJ1-1, with TRBD1 identical over 9 bases. The germline CDR1 and CDR2 sequences are MNHEY and SMNVEV (reference sequence). The CDR3 consists of 16 residues. J gave up 3 bases and V 1 base, and 6 bases lay outside the gene matches.

The chain couples TRBV30 to TRBJ2-1; D not certain. The length of the CDR3 is 14 residues. Germline V gene sequence: CDR1 GTSNPN, CDR2 SVGIG (reference sequence). Trimming took 0 bases from V and 0 from J, leaving 6 bases between them. In nucleotides, the CDR3 is TGTGCCTGGAGTGTTGGCGGCTCCTACAATGAGCAGTTCTTC. Its translation: CAWSVGGSYNEQFF.

This clone appeared a single time. This chain joins TRBV30 and TRBJ2-2, with a tentative D call TRBD2 (6 bases). The V and J ends lost 0 bases and 6 bases respectively, with 17 bases between them. This CDR3 spans 16 amino acids. Germline CDR1 reads GTSNPN; CDR2 reads SVGIG (reference sequence). CDR3 coding DNA: TGTGCCTGGAGTGTACGAGCGGGCGTATCTCCCGGGGAGCTGTTTTTT. This translates into CAWSVRAGVSPGELFF. The full variable domain, in which reference TRBV30 and TRBJ2-2 provide the parts outside the CDR3, is SQTIHQWPATLVQPVGSPLSLECTVEGTSNPNLYWYRQAAGRGLQLLFYSVGIGQISSEVPQNLSASRPQDRQFILSSKKLLLSDSGFYLCAWSVRAGVSPGELFFGEGSRLTVL.

The genes are TRBV28 and TRBJ1-5; D might be TRBD1 (6 bases). Between the trimmed V and J ends, which lost 3 bases and 2 bases, there was a span of 14 bases. This CDR3 is built from 16 residues. Germline V CDR1 and CDR2: MDHEN, SYDVKM. CDR3 protein: CASSFGQRGGNQPQHF. The CDR3 region has the DNA TGTGCCAGCAGTTTTGGACAGAGAGGGGGCAATCAGCCCCAGCATTTT.

V usage is TRBV30 and J usage is TRBJ2-1, with 14 bases that match TRBD2. The junction had 5 bases not matched to a gene; V was cut back by 1 base and J by 9 bases. Per germline, CDR1 GTSNPN and CDR2 SVGIG (reference sequence). The CDR3 runs 15 residues. CDR3 in DNA: TGTGCCTGGAGTGAGGGACTAGCGGGAGTGGGTGAGCAGTTCTTC. Translated, it gives CAWSEGLAGVGEQFF.

The rearrangement uses TRBV4-2 and TRBJ2-1; a possible D gene is TRBD2 (6 bases). Germline V gives CDR1 LGHNA, CDR2 YNFKEQ. V was cut by 0 bases and J by 3 bases, with 9 bases left in between. The CDR3 is 15 residues long. The CDR3 DNA is TGTGCCAGCAGCCAAGATCGGGGGTTCTACAATGAGCAGTTCTTC. Translation gives CASSQDRGFYNEQFF.

The V gene is TRBV19, the J gene TRBJ2-6; D uncertain. The CDR3 contains 17 residues. Germline V CDR1 and CDR2: LNHDA, SQIVND (reference sequence). The ends were cut back, 5 bases at V and 4 bases at J, with 18 bases in the middle. The CDR3 sequence: CASSSWISTVGANVLTF. The CDR3 nucleotides read TGTGCCAGTAGTTCGTGGATTTCGACTGTGGGGGCCAACGTCCTGACTTTC.

V and J are TRBV4-2 and TRBJ1-5, with D hard to call. V shed 0 bases and J shed 2 bases, with 11 bases lying between them. There are 16 residues in the CDR3. Germline V gene data show CDR1 as LGHNA and CDR2 as YNFKEQ. The CDR3 is CASSQDNTRGNQPQHF. The CDR3 DNA follows: TGTGCCAGCAGCCAAGATAACACCCGGGGCAATCAGCCCCAGCATTTT.

V gene TRBV6-1 combines with J gene TRBJ1-5; 9 bases agree with TRBD1. Trimming at V came to 6 bases and at J to 2 bases, leaving 5 bases not matched to a gene. Germline CDR1 reads MNHNS; CDR2 reads SASEGT. The CDR3 has 15 amino acids. This CDR3 reads CASRGQGVGNQPQHF. CDR3 sequence (DNA): TGTGCCAGCAGGGGACAGGGAGTTGGCAATCAGCCCCAGCATTTT.

This rearrangement joins TRBV11-3 to TRBJ2-3, with TRBD1 as a possible D gene (5 bases). The CDR3 loop spans 17 amino acids. V lost 5 bases and J lost 2, with 20 bases in between. The germline V gene has CDR1 SGHNT and CDR2 YENEEA. The CDR3 loop is CASSNHHLGAPTDTQYF. The CDR3 region has the DNA TGTGCCAGCAGCAACCACCACTTAGGGGCCCCCACAGATACGCAGTATTTT.